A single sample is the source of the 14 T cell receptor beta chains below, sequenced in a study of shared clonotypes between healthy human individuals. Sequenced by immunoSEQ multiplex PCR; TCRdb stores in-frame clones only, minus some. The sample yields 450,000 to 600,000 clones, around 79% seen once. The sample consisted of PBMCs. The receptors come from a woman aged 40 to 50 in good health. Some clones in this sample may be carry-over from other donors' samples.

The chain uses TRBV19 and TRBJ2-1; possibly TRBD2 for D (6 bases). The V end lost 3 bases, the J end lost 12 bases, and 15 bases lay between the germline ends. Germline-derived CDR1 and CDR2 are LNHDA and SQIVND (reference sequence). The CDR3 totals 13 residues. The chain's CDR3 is CASSIPGGMAQFF. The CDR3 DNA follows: TGTGCCAGTAGTATCCCGGGCGGGATGGCGCAGTTCTTC.

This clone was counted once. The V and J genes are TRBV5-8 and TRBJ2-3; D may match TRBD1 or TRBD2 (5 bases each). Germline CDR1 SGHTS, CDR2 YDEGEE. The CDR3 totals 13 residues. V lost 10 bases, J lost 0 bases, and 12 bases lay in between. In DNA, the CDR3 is TGTGCCCAACGGGGCCGGAGCACAGATACGCAGTATTTT. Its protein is CAQRGRSTDTQYF.

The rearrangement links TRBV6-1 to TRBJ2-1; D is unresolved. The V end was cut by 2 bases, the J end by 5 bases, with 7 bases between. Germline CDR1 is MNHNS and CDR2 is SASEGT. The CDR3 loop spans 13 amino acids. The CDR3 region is CASSERPDNEQFF. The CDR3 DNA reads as TGTGCCAGCAGTGAACGACCCGACAATGAGCAGTTCTTC.

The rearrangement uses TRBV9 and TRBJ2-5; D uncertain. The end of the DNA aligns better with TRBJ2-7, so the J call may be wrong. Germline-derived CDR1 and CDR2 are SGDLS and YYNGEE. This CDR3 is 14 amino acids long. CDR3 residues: CASSVDDKAYEQYF. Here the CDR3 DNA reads TGTGCCAGCAGCGTAGACGACAAAGCCTACGAGCAGTACTTC.

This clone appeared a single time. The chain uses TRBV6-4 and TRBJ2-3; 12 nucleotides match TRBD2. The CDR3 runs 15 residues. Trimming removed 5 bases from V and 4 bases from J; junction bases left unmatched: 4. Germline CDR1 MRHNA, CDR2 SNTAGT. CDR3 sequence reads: CASSLTSGSSDTQYF. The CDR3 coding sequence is TGTGCCAGCAGTCTGACTAGCGGGAGCTCAGATACGCAGTATTTT.

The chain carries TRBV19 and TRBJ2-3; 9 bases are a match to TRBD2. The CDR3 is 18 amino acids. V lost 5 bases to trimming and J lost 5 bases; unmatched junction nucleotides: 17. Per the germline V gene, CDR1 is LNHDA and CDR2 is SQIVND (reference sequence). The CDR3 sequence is CASSPRGGRAAARDTQYF. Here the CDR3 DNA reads TGTGCCAGTAGTCCCAGGGGCGGGAGGGCCGCGGCGAGAGATACGCAGTATTTT. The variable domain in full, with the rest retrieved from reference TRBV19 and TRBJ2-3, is DGGITQSPKYLFRKEGQNVTLSCEQNLNHDAMYWYRQDPGQGLRLIYYSQIVNDFQKGDIAEGYSVSREKKESFPLTVTSAQKNPTAFYLCASSPRGGRAAARDTQYFGPGTRLTVL.

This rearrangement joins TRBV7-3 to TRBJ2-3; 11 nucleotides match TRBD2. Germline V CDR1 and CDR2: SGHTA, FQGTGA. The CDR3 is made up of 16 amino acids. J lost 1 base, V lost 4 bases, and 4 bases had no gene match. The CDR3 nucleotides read TGTGCCAGCAGCTCGGGACTAGCGGTAGGCACAGATACGCAGTATTTT. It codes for CASSSGLAVGTDTQYF.

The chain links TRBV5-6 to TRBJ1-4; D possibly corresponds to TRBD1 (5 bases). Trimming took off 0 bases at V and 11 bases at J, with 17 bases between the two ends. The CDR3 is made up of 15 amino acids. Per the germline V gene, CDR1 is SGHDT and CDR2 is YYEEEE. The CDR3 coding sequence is TGTGCCAGCAGCTTGGTTACAGGCCCCGGTCGGAAACTGTTTTTT. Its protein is CASSLVTGPGRKLFF.

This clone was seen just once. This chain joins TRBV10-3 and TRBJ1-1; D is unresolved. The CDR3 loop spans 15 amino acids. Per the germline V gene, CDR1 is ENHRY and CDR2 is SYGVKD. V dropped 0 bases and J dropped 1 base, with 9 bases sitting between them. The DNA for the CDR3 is TGTGCCATCAGTGAGTCGATTGGGCGGAACACTGAAGCTTTCTTT. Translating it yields CAISESIGRNTEAFF.

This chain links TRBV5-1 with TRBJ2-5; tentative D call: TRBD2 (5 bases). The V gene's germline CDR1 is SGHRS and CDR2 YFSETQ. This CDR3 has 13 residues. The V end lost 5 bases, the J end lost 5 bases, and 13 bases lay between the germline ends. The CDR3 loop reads CASSWSSWETQYF. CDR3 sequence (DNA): TGCGCCAGCAGTTGGTCTAGCTGGGAGACCCAGTACTTC.

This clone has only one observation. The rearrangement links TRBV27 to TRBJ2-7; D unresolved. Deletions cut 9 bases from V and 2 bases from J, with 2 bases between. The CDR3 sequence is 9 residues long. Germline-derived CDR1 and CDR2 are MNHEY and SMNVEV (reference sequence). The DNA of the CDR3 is TGTGCCAGTGCCTACGAGCAGTACTTC. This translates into CASAYEQYF.

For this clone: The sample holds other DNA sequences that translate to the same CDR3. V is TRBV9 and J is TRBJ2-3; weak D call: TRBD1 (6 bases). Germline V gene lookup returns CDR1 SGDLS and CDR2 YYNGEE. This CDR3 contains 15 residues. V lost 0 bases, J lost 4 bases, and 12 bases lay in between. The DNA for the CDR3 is TGTGCCAGCAGCGTAGGGGCAGGGGCGGCAGATACGCAGTATTTT. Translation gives CASSVGAGAADTQYF.

The CDR3 sequence is CATSIGLAGGTGELFF. CDR3 in DNA: TGTGCCACCAGCATTGGACTAGCGGGAGGCACCGGGGAGCTGTTTTTT. The rearrangement uses TRBV15 and TRBJ2-2; 14 bases are a match to TRBD2. In germline, CDR1 is LNHNV, CDR2 YYDKDF (reference sequence). The CDR3 sequence is 16 residues long. Trimming took 4 bases from V and 4 from J; bases not matched to a gene: 2.

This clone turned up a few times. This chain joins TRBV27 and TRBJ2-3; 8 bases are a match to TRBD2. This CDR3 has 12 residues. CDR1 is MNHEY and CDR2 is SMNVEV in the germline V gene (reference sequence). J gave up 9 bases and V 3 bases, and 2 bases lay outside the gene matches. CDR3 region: CASSFAGGTQYF. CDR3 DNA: TGTGCCAGCAGTTTTGCGGGAGGAACGCAGTATTTT.